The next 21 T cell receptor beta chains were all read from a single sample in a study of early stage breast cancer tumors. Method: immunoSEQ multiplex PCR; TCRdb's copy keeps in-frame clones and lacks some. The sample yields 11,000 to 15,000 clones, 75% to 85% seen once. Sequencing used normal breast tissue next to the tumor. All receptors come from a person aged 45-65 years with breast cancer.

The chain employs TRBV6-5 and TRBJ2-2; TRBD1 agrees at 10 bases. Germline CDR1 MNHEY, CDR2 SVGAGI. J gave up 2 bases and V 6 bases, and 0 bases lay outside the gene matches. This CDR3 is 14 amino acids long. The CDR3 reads CASRTGGNTGELFF. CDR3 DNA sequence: TGTGCCAGCAGGACAGGGGGCAACACCGGGGAGCTGTTTTTT.

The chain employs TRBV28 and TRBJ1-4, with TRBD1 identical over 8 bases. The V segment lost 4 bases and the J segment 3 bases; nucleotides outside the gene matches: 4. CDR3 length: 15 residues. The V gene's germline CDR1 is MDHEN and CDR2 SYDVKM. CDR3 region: CASSSGQGPNEKLFF. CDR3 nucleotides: TGTGCCAGCAGTTCCGGACAGGGTCCTAATGAAAAACTGTTTTTT.

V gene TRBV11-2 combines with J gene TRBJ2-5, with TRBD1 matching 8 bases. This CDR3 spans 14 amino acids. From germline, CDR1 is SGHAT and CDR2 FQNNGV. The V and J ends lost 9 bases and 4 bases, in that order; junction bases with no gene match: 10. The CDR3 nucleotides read TGTGCCAGTTCGAGGCAGGGGGCGGGAGAGACCCAGTACTTC. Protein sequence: CASSRQGAGETQYF.

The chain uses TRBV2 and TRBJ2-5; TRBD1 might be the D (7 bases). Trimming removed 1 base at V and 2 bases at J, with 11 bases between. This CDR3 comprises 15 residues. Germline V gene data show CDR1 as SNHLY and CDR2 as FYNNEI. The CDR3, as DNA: TGTGCCAGCAGTGAAGGTCCAGGGGGGCAAGAGACCCAGTACTTC. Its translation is CASSEGPGGQETQYF.

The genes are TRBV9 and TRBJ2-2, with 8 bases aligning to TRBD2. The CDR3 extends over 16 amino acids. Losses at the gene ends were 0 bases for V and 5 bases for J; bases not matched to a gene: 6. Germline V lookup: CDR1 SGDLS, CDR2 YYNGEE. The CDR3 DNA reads TGTGCCAGCAGCGTAGGGTCGGGAGGGACGACCGGGGAGCTGTTTTTT. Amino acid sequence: CASSVGSGGTTGELFF.

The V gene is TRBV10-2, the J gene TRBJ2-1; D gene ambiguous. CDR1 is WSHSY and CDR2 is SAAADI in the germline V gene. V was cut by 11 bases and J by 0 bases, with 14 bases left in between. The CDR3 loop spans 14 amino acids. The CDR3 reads CAGSPGLSYNEQFF. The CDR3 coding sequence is TGCGCCGGATCGCCGGGCCTCTCCTACAATGAGCAGTTCTTC.

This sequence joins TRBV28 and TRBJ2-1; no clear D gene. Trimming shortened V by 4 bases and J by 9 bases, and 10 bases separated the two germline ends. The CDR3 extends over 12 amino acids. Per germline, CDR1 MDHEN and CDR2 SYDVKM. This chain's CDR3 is CASSSPLTEQFF. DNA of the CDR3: TGTGCCAGCAGTTCCCCGCTTACTGAGCAGTTCTTC.

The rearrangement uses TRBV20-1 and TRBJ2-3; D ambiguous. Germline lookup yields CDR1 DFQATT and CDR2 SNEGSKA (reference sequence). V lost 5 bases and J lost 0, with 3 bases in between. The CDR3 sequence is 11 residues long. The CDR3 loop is CSAPSTDTQYF. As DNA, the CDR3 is TGCAGTGCTCCGAGCACAGATACGCAGTATTTT.

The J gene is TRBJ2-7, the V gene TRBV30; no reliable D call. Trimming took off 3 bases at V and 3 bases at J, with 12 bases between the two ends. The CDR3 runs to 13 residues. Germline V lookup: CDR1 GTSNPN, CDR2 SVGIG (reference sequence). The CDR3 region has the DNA TGTGCCTGGAGGGTTATCGGAATCTACGAGCAGTACTTC. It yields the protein CAWRVIGIYEQYF.

The CDR3 protein is CASSERQDTSYEQYF. In nucleotides, the CDR3 is TGTGCCAGCAGTGAGAGACAGGATACCTCTTACGAGCAGTACTTC. The J gene is TRBJ2-7, the V gene TRBV27, with D perhaps TRBD1 (6 bases). CDR1 is MNHEY and CDR2 is SMNVEV in the germline V gene (reference sequence). V dropped 5 bases and J dropped 4 bases, with 18 bases sitting between them. CDR3 size: 15 residues.

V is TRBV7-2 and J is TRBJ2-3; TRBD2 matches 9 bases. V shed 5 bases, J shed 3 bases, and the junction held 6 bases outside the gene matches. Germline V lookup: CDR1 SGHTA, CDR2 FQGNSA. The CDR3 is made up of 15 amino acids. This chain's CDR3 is CASSPKAGGTDTQYF. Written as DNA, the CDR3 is TGTGCCAGCAGCCCAAAGGCGGGAGGGACAGATACGCAGTATTTT.

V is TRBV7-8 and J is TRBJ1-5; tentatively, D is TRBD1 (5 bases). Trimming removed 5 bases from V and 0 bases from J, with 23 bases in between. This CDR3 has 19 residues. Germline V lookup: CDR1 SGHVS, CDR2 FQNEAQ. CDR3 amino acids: CASSHSINQGPYSNQPQHF. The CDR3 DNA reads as TGTGCCAGCAGCCACTCGATCAATCAGGGTCCATATAGCAATCAGCCCCAGCATTTT.

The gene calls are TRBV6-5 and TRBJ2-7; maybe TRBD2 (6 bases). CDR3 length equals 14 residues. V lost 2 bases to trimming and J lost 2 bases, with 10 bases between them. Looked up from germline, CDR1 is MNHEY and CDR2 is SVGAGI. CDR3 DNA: TGTGCCAGCAGTTACACTGCGGGGACCTACGAGCAGTACTTC. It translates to CASSYTAGTYEQYF.

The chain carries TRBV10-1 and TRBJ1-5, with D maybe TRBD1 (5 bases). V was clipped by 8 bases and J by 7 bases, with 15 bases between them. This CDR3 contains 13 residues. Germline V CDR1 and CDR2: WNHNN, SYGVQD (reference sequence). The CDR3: CASQRGPEQPQHF. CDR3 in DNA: TGCGCCAGCCAAAGGGGACCGGAGCAGCCCCAGCATTTT.

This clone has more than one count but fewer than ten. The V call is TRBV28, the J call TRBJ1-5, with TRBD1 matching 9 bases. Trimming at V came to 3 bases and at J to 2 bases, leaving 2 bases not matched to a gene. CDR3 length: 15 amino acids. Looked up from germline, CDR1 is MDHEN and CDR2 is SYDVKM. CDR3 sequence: CASSLGQGGNQPQHF. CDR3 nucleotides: TGTGCCAGCAGTTTGGGACAGGGCGGCAATCAGCCCCAGCATTTT.

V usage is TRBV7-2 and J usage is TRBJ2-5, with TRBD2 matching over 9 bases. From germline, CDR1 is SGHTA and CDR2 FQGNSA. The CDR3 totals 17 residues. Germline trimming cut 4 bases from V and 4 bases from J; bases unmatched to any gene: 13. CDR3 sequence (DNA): TGTGCCAGCAGCTCCTTCCCCCGCGGGAGGGCCGGAGAGACCCAGTACTTC. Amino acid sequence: CASSSFPRGRAGETQYF.

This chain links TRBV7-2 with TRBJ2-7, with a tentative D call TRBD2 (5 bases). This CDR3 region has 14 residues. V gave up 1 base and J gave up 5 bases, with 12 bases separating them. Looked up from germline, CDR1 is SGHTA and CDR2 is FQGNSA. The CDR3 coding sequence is TGTGCCAGCAGCTTAGGAGGGAGTAACAACGAGCAGTACTTC. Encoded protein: CASSLGGSNNEQYF. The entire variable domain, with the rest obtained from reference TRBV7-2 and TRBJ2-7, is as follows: GAGVSQSPSNKVTEKGKDVELRCDPISGHTALYWYRQSLGQGLEFLIYFQGNSAPDKSGLPSDRFSAERTGGSVSTLTIQRTQQEDSAVYLCASSLGGSNNEQYFGPGTRLTVT.

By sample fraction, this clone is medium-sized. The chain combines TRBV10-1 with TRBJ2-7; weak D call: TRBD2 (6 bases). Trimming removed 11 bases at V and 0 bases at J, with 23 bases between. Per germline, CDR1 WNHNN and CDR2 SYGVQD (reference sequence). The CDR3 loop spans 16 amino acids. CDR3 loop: CAPKWGAGGLSYEQYF. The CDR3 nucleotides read TGCGCCCCCAAGTGGGGAGCAGGAGGGCTCTCCTACGAGCAGTACTTC.

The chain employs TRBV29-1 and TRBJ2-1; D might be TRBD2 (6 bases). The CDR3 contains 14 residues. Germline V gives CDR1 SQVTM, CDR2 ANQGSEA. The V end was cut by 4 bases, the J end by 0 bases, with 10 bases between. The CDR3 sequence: CSVGLASSYNEQFF. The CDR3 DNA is TGCAGCGTTGGGCTAGCGAGCTCCTACAATGAGCAGTTCTTC.

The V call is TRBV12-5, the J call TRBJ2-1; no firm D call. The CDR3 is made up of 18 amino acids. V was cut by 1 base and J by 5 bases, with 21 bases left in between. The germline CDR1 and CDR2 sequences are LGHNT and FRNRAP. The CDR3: CASGLAGWVGNFHNEQFF. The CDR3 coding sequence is TGTGCTAGTGGTTTGGCAGGATGGGTCGGAAATTTCCACAATGAGCAGTTCTTC.

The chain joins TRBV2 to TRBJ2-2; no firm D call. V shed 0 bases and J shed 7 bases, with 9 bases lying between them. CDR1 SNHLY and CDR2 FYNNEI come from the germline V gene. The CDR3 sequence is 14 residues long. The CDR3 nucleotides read TGTGCCAGCAGTGAAGCGGATAAGGGCGGGGAGCTGTTTTTT. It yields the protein CASSEADKGGELFF.